This passage covers 13 T cell receptor beta chains from one sample sequenced in a study of blood T cell repertoires in COVID-19. Profiling relied on immunoSEQ multiplex PCR, and the TCRdb table lists in-frame clones only, not all of them. The sample has about 290,000 clones; roughly 90% are singletons. The material sequenced was peripheral blood. The receptors were sampled from a woman between 25 and 40 years old with COVID-19, enrolled during active disease.

This clone was observed a single time. This sequence joins TRBV3-1 (or the pseudogene TRBV3-2) and TRBJ2-7; 12 bases are shared with TRBD1. This CDR3 is 17 amino acids long. Germline-derived CDR1 and CDR2 are LGHDT and YNNKEL (reference sequence). The V and J ends lost 0 bases and 4 bases, in that order; junction bases with no gene match: 7. Written as DNA, the CDR3 is TGTGCCAGCAGCCAAGATCTAGGGACAGGGGGCATATACGAGCAGTACTTC. It is translated as CASSQDLGTGGIYEQYF.

The chain employs TRBV5-6 and TRBJ1-2; D is uncertain. Germline assignment: CDR1 SGHDT and CDR2 YYEEEE. The length of the CDR3 is 17 residues. Trimming removed 0 bases at V and 0 bases at J, with 15 bases between. The CDR3 protein is CASSLVGGAAANYGYTF. The CDR3 DNA sequence: TGTGCCAGCAGCTTGGTCGGAGGTGCAGCCGCTAACTATGGCTACACCTTC.

The chain has TRBV2 and TRBJ2-5; TRBD1 aligns across 8 bases. After removal of 6 bases from V and 9 bases from J, the junction contained 15 bases not matched to a gene. The length of the CDR3 is 15 residues. Per germline, CDR1 SNHLY and CDR2 FYNNEI. The CDR3 nucleotides are TGTGCCAGCAGGGACAGACAGGGGACCCGGTTGTCCCAGTACTTC. This gives the protein CASRDRQGTRLSQYF.

The chain combines TRBV5-8 with TRBJ2-4; tentative D call: TRBD1 (6 bases). The CDR3 has 16 amino acids. V lost 4 bases and J 0 bases, leaving 14 bases between the germline ends. Germline values: CDR1 SGHTS, CDR2 YDEGEE. CDR3 loop: CASSIGQFIAKNIQYF. The CDR3 nucleotides read TGTGCCAGCAGCATAGGACAGTTCATAGCCAAAAACATTCAGTACTTC.

The chain has TRBV12-5 and TRBJ2-1; 11 nucleotides match TRBD2. Germline CDR1 LGHNT, CDR2 FRNRAP. J lost 6 bases, V lost 0 bases, and 7 bases had no gene match. This CDR3 has 17 residues. In DNA, the CDR3 is TGTGCTAGTGGTTTGGTCACGCGACTAGCGGGGAGCAATGAGCAGTTCTTC. It is translated as CASGLVTRLAGSNEQFF.

This clone showed up just once. The V and J genes are TRBV7-9 and TRBJ2-1, with no clear D. The germline gives CDR1 SEHNR, CDR2 FQNEAQ (reference sequence). CDR3 size: 15 residues. V was trimmed by 4 bases and J by 3 bases, leaving 13 bases between them. CDR3 in amino acids: CASSSSHKLYNEQFF. The CDR3 DNA is TGTGCCAGCAGCTCCTCCCATAAACTCTACAATGAGCAGTTCTTC.

The chain recombines TRBV23-1 with TRBJ1-6; D possibly corresponds to TRBD1 (5 bases). TRBV23-1 is identified as an open reading frame with a role that is uncertain. The germline V and J ends were trimmed by 7 bases and 10 bases, with 17 bases remaining between them. The CDR3 covers 14 residues. The DNA for the CDR3 is TGCGCCAGCAATCACGCCCAGGGTTGCTCACCCCTCCACTTT. Translated, it gives CASNHAQGCSPLHF.

The chain combines TRBV5-1 with TRBJ1-1; D gene uncertain. V lost 1 base and J lost 4, with 17 bases in between. The CDR3 runs to 16 residues. In germline, CDR1 is SGHRS, CDR2 YFSETQ. CDR3 nucleotides: TGCGCCAGCAGCTTGAATCTCCGGACGGGAGGCACTGAAGCTTTCTTT. It yields the protein CASSLNLRTGGTEAFF.

This sequence joins TRBV19 and TRBJ2-7; D may be TRBD1 (6 bases). The CDR3 has 15 residues. The germline V gene encodes CDR1 LNHDA and CDR2 SQIVND (reference sequence). V was trimmed by 2 bases and J by 2 bases, leaving 13 bases between them. CDR3 DNA: TGTGCCAGTAGTATACAGGGGTCATCGACCTACGAGCAGTACTTC. Translated, it gives CASSIQGSSTYEQYF.

The rearrangement links TRBV19 to TRBJ1-5; tentative D call: TRBD1 (6 bases). The CDR3 runs to 15 residues. V was shortened by 9 bases and J by 7 bases, with 22 bases between the two germline ends. CDR1 and CDR2 from the germline V gene are LNHDA and SQIVND (reference sequence). The CDR3 DNA follows: TGTGCCAGCCAGCCCCAGGGGTCCTTTGTCCAGCCCCAGCATTTT. This encodes CASQPQGSFVQPQHF.

The chain combines TRBV5-1 with TRBJ2-7, with a possible D match to TRBD2 (7 bases). The V end was cut by 3 bases, the J end by 1 base, with 11 bases between. Germline-derived CDR1 and CDR2 are SGHRS and YFSETQ. The CDR3 spans 14 residues. The CDR3 sequence is CASSYGGPSYEQYF. CDR3 sequence (DNA): TGCGCCAGCAGCTACGGGGGGCCGTCCTACGAGCAGTACTTC.

The CDR3 DNA reads TGTGCCAGCAGCTCCATAGCGCCGCCCCGGGGTGAGCAGTTCTTC. It specifies CASSSIAPPRGEQFF. V is TRBV9 and J is TRBJ2-1; possible D gene TRBD2, 5 bases. The ends were cut back, 4 bases at V and 9 bases at J, with 20 bases in the middle. CDR1 and CDR2 from the germline V gene are SGDLS and YYNGEE. The length of the CDR3 is 15 residues. The variable domain in full, with the rest retrieved from reference TRBV9 and TRBJ2-1, is DSGVTQTPKHLITATGQRVTLRCSPRSGDLSVYWYQQSLDQGLQFLIQYYNGEERAKGNILERFSAQQFPDLHSELNLSSLELGDSALYFCASSSIAPPRGEQFFGPGTRLTVL.

This rearrangement joins TRBV7-2 to TRBJ2-2; D gene uncertain. This CDR3 is 13 amino acids long. V was clipped by 5 bases and J by 6 bases, with 10 bases between them. Germline assignment: CDR1 SGHTA and CDR2 FQGNSA. The CDR3 protein is CASSPFGPGELFF. DNA of the CDR3: TGTGCCAGCAGCCCCTTTGGGCCCGGGGAGCTGTTTTTT.